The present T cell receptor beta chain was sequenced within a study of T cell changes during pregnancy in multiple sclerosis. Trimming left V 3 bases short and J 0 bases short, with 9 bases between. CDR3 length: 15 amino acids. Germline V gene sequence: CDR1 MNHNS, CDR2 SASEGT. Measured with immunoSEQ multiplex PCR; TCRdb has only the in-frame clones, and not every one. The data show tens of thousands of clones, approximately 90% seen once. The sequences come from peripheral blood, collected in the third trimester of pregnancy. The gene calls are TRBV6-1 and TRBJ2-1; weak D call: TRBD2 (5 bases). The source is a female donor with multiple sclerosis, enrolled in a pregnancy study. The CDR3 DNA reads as TGTGCCAGCAGTGAGAGGGAAAGCTCCTACAATGAGCAGTTCTTC. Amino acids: CASSERESSYNEQFF.